This T cell receptor beta chain originates from a study of human T cells and chemical hapten exposure. Study-level background: The study sensitized with 2% DPC on a roughly 2 cm by roughly 2 cm patch of upper inner arm skin. Cases of alopecia areata, totalis or universalis occurred in a predominantly female patient group. Study-level results: Patch test scores rose with PT1 expanded TCR counts, a positive correlation.

This clonotype was seen many times. Its antigen remains unknown. From the RACE reads, TCRdb called clonotypes with MiXCR, one entry per CDR3 protein. The sample contains about 84,000 distinct CDR3 sequences, 9.5% to 14% of which appear only once. Described time point: patch test 3, about 24 weeks after DPC sensitization. Described treatment: therapeutic diphenylcyclopropenone sensitization with weekly scalp DPC. It was from unfractionated whole blood that total RNA was extracted. The sequenced sample was whole blood, obtained in connection with sensitization to the hapten diphenylcyclopropenone (DPC). This clonotype was sampled from a woman between 45 and 65 years old with alopecia areata. Some clones in this sample may be carry-over from other donors' samples.

The CDR3 sequence is CASSPGGGDYTGYTF. The CDR3 bases are TGTGCCAGCAGTCCCGGGGGAGGGGATTATACTGGCTACACCTTC. The chain is built from TRBV12-3 or TRBV12-4 and TRBJ1-2, with D perhaps matching TRBD1 (5 bases). Trimming shortened V by 5 bases and J by 7 bases, and 20 bases separated the two germline ends. The CDR3 covers 15 residues.